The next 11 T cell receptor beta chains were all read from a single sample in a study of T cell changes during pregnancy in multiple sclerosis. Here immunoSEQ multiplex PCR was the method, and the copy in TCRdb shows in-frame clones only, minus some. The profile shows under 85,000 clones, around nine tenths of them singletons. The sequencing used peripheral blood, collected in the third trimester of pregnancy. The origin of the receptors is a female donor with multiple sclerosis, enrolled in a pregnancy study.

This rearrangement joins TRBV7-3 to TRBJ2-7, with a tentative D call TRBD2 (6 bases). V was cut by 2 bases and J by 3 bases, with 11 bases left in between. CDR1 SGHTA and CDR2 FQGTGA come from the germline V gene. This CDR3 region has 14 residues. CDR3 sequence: CASSLYPGLYEQYF. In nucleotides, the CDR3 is TGTGCCAGCAGCTTATACCCGGGACTCTACGAGCAGTACTTC.

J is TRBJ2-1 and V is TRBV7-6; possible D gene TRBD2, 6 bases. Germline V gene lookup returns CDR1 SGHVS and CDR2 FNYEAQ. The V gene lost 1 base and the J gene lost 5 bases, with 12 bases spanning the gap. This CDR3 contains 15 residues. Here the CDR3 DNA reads TGTGCCAGCAGCTTAGGACCCGGGACTCACAATGAGCAGTTCTTC. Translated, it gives CASSLGPGTHNEQFF.

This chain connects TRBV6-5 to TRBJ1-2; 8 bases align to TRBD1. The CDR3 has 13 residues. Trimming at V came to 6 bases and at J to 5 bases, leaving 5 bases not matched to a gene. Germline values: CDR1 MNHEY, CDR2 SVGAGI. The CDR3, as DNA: TGTGCCAGCAGGATGGACAGGGATTATGGCTACACCTTC. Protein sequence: CASRMDRDYGYTF.

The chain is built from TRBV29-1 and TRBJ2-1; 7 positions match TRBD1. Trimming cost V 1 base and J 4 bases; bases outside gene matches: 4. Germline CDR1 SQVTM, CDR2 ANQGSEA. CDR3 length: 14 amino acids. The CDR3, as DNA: TGCAGCGTTGAAGGGGGGACAGTTTACAATGAGCAGTTCTTC. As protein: CSVEGGTVYNEQFF.

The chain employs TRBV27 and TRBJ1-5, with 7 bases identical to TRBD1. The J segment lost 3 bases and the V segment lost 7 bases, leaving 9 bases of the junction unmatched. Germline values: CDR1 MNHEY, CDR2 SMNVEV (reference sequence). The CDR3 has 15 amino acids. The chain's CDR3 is CASKELGGVNQPQHF. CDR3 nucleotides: TGTGCCAGCAAGGAATTAGGGGGCGTCAATCAGCCCCAGCATTTT.

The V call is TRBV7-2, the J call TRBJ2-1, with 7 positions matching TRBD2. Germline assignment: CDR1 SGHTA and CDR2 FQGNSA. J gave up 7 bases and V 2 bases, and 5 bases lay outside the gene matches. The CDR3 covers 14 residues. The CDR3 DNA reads TGTGCCAGCAGCTTATCATCCGGGAGGAATGAGCAGTTCTTC. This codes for CASSLSSGRNEQFF.

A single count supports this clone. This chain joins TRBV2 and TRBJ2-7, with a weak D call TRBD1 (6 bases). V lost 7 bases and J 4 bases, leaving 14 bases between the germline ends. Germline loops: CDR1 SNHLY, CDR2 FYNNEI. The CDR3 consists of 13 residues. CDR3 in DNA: TGTGCCAGCACCAGGGACATCCCGTACGAGCAGTACTTC. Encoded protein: CASTRDIPYEQYF.

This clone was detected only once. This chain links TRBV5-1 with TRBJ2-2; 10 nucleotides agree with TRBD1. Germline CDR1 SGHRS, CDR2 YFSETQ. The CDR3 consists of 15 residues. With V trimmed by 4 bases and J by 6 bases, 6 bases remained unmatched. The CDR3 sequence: CASSARTGGSGELFF. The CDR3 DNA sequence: TGCGCCAGCAGCGCCCGGACAGGGGGGTCCGGGGAGCTGTTTTTT.

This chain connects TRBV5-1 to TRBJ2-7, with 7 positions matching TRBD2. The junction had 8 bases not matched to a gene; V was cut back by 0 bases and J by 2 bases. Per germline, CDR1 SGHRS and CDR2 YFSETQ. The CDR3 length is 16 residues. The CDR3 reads CASSLAPSGTPYEQYF. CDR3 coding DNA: TGCGCCAGCAGCTTGGCGCCAAGCGGGACCCCCTACGAGCAGTACTTC.

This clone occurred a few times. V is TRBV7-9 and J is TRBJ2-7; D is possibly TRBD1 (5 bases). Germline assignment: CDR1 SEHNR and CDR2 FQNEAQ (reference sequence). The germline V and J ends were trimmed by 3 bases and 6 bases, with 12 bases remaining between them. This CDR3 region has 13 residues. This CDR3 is CASSFSLGAEQYF. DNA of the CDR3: TGTGCCAGCAGCTTCAGTCTTGGGGCCGAGCAGTACTTC. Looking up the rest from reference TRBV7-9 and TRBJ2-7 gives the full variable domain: DTGVSQNPRHKITKRGQNVTFRCDPISEHNRLYWYRQTLGQGPEFLTYFQNEAQLEKSRLLSDRFSAERPKGSFSTLEIQRTEQGDSAMYLCASSFSLGAEQYFGPGTRLTVT.

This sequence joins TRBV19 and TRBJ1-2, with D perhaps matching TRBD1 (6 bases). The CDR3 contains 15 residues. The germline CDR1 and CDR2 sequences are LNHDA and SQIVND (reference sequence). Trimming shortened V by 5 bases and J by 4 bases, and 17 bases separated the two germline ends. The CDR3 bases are TGTGCCAGTAGTGCAGGGGACCTTTCTGGCTATGGCTACACCTTC. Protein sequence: CASSAGDLSGYGYTF.